The source of this T cell receptor beta chain is a study of blood T cell repertoires in COVID-19. Repertoires were generated with immunoSEQ multiplex PCR, while TCRdb's copy carries only in-frame clones and drops some. Of 250,000 or so clones in the sample, about nine tenths are singletons; the top ten hold roughly 0.79%. CDR3 length: 16 amino acids. V was clipped by 2 bases and J by 4 bases, with 16 bases between them. Germline CDR1 is SEHNR and CDR2 is FQNEAQ (reference sequence). This clone was recorded once. The sequencing input was peripheral blood. The chain employs TRBV7-9 and TRBJ2-3; D is perhaps TRBD2 (6 bases). The source is a man younger than 40 with COVID-19, enrolled during active disease. The CDR3 region is CASSLSAGSGADTQYF. CDR3 DNA sequence: TGTGCCAGCAGCTTAAGCGCAGGATCGGGGGCAGATACGCAGTATTTT.